This passage covers 25 T cell receptor beta chains from one sample sequenced in a study of T cells in tuberculosis. Repertoires were generated with immunoSEQ multiplex PCR, while TCRdb's copy carries only in-frame clones and drops some. The table lists around 33,000 clones, about 90% of them singletons, with more than 6% in the top ten. Time point here: new active TB diagnosis, blood taken before or within 7 days of starting treatment. The specimen was PBMCs, collected at tuberculosis diagnosis. These receptors were obtained from an adult with tuberculosis. Some clones in this sample may be carry-over from other donors' samples.

The J gene is TRBJ2-7, the V gene TRBV10-2; possibly TRBD2 for D (6 bases). The germline CDR1 and CDR2 sequences are WSHSY and SAAADI. This CDR3 is built from 14 residues. Deletions cut 10 bases from V and 3 bases from J, with 19 bases between. CDR3 DNA: TGCGCCACCGCCGGGACTTCCGGTGGCTACGAGCAGTACTTC. Translation: CATAGTSGGYEQYF.

V gene TRBV5-6 combines with J gene TRBJ1-1, with 7 bases that match TRBD1. Germline V lookup: CDR1 SGHDT, CDR2 YYEEEE. V lost 2 bases and J lost 2; bases outside the gene matches: 6. The CDR3 runs to 15 residues. Here the CDR3 reads CASSFRGGGNTEAFF. For the CDR3, the DNA is TGTGCCAGCAGCTTCCGAGGGGGCGGAAACACTGAAGCTTTCTTT.

The chain combines TRBV5-1 with TRBJ1-1; D gene uncertain. Germline lookup yields CDR1 SGHRS and CDR2 YFSETQ. V shed 4 bases and J shed 0 bases, with 10 bases lying between them. The CDR3 totals 14 residues. The CDR3 spells CASSPGLMNTEAFF. The CDR3 DNA is TGCGCCAGCAGCCCAGGACTCATGAACACTGAAGCTTTCTTT.

The chain recombines TRBV18 with TRBJ1-6; no firm D call. The CDR3 runs to 17 residues. V lost 2 bases, J lost 8 bases, and 19 bases lay in between. Germline CDR1 KGHSH, CDR2 LQKENI. CDR3 nucleotide sequence: TGTGCCAGCTCACCAGTTAGGGCTCCGTTGAGGGATTCACCCCTCCACTTT. Protein: CASSPVRAPLRDSPLHF.

The rearrangement joins TRBV19 to TRBJ1-2, with 8 bases aligning to TRBD1. CDR3 length: 14 amino acids. Germline V gene sequence: CDR1 LNHDA, CDR2 SQIVND (reference sequence). J lost 4 bases, V lost 6 bases, and 7 bases had no gene match. CDR3 in amino acids: CASRSGQAIYGYTF. As DNA, the CDR3 is TGTGCCAGTAGGTCGGGACAGGCTATCTATGGCTACACCTTC.

The gene calls are TRBV7-9 and TRBJ2-7; TRBD1 might be the D (6 bases). Looked up from germline, CDR1 is SEHNR and CDR2 is FQNEAQ (reference sequence). The CDR3 loop spans 15 amino acids. The ends were cut back, 1 base at V and 1 base at J, with 11 bases in the middle. The CDR3 DNA is TGTGCCAGCAGCTTAGTCGCAGGGGCGTCCTACGAGCAGTACTTC. Translation: CASSLVAGASYEQYF.

The chain has TRBV5-1 and TRBJ2-3, with 16 positions matching TRBD2. J lost 1 base, V lost 3 bases, and 5 bases had no gene match. The CDR3 contains 18 residues. Looked up from germline, CDR1 is SGHRS and CDR2 is YFSETQ. The CDR3 region is CASSSGTSGGGGTDTQYF. DNA of the CDR3: TGCGCCAGCAGCTCCGGGACTAGCGGGGGGGGTGGCACAGATACGCAGTATTTT. The variable domain in full, with the rest retrieved from reference TRBV5-1 and TRBJ2-3, is KAGVTQTPRYLIKTRGQQVTLSCSPISGHRSVSWYQQTPGQGLQFLFEYFSETQRNKGNFPGRFSGRQFSNSRSEMNVSTLELGDSALYLCASSSGTSGGGGTDTQYFGPGTRLTVL.

This chain uses TRBV21-1 with TRBJ1-5; the table's TRBD1 call for D was not verified on the DNA. TRBV21-1 is assigned pseudogene status. The CDR3 sequence is 20 residues long. The CDR3 sequence: CASSKEDGAPRGYSNQPQHF. For the CDR3, the DNA is TGTGCCAGCAGCAAAGAGGACGGGGCTCCCAGGGGATATAGCAATCAGCCCCAGCATTTT.

CDR3 sequence: CASSYSHRGRRGYTF. CDR3 nucleotides: TGTGCCAGCAGTTACTCACACAGGGGGCGAAGGGGCTACACCTTC. The V call is TRBV6-5, the J call TRBJ1-2, with 9 bases fitting TRBD1. The CDR3 sequence is 15 residues long. The J segment lost 8 bases and the V segment lost 0 bases, leaving 7 bases of the junction unmatched. Looked up from germline, CDR1 is MNHEY and CDR2 is SVGAGI.

The chain employs TRBV19 and TRBJ1-1, with D unresolved. Trimming stripped 4 bases from V and 2 bases from J, with 14 bases between. This CDR3 comprises 15 residues. Per the germline V gene, CDR1 is LNHDA and CDR2 is SQIVND (reference sequence). The CDR3 DNA reads TGTGCCAGTAGTACGGAACAGAGCTTTAACACTGAAGCTTTCTTT. Translation: CASSTEQSFNTEAFF.

This chain connects TRBV5-1 to TRBJ2-2; 16 nucleotides align to TRBD2. The CDR3 runs 20 residues. Per germline, CDR1 SGHRS and CDR2 YFSETQ. V was clipped by 4 bases and J by 1 base; unmatched bases: 10. CDR3 DNA sequence: TGCGCCAGCAGCCGCGGGACTAGCGGGGGGGTTCACCTGAACACCGGGGAGCTGTTTTTT. This gives the protein CASSRGTSGGVHLNTGELFF. The full variable domain, with the rest looked up from reference TRBV5-1 and TRBJ2-2, is KAGVTQTPRYLIKTRGQQVTLSCSPISGHRSVSWYQQTPGQGLQFLFEYFSETQRNKGNFPGRFSGRQFSNSRSEMNVSTLELGDSALYLCASSRGTSGGVHLNTGELFFGEGSRLTVL.

The rearrangement joins TRBV18 to TRBJ2-4; 9 bases align to TRBD1. V lost 1 base, J lost 9 bases, and 10 bases stayed unmatched. This CDR3 has 16 amino acids. CDR1 and CDR2 from the germline V gene are KGHSH and LQKENI. The CDR3: CASSPRVGTGISIQYF. In DNA, the CDR3 is TGTGCCAGCTCACCACGGGTTGGGACAGGGATATCCATTCAGTACTTC.

J is TRBJ1-2 and V is TRBV5-1; 11 bases match TRBD1. V was pared by 4 bases and J by 8 bases, with 10 bases of the junction left unmatched. This CDR3 comprises 15 residues. Looked up from germline, CDR1 is SGHRS and CDR2 is YFSETQ. The CDR3 loop is CASSDDGQGAWGYTF. The CDR3 region has the DNA TGCGCCAGCAGCGATGACGGACAGGGGGCATGGGGCTACACCTTC. The variable domain in full, completed from reference TRBV5-1 and TRBJ1-2, reads KAGVTQTPRYLIKTRGQQVTLSCSPISGHRSVSWYQQTPGQGLQFLFEYFSETQRNKGNFPGRFSGRQFSNSRSEMNVSTLELGDSALYLCASSDDGQGAWGYTFGSGTRLTVV.

This chain connects TRBV5-1 to TRBJ2-2; D is possibly TRBD2 (5 bases). With 2 bases removed from V and 5 bases from J, the gap between germline ends came to 13 bases. The germline CDR1 and CDR2 sequences are SGHRS and YFSETQ. The CDR3 is made up of 15 amino acids. For the CDR3, the DNA is TGCGCCAGCAGCTTCGGTCCCGGGGTAACCGGGGAGCTGTTTTTT. Residues: CASSFGPGVTGELFF.

The chain has TRBV4-2 and TRBJ2-2; 9 nucleotides line up with TRBD2. The germline V gene encodes CDR1 LGHNA and CDR2 YNFKEQ. The V gene end was trimmed by 2 bases and the J gene end by 6 bases; junction bases not matched to a gene: 4. There are 15 residues in the CDR3. CDR3 in DNA: TGTGCCAGCAGCCAAACTAGCGGGCTCCCCGGGGAGCTGTTTTTT. This codes for CASSQTSGLPGELFF.

V usage is TRBV7-2 and J usage is TRBJ2-7; 13 bases agree with TRBD2. CDR1 and CDR2 from the germline V gene are SGHTA and FQGNSA. The CDR3 totals 18 residues. V was clipped by 1 base and J by 3 bases; unmatched bases: 9. For the CDR3, the DNA is TGTGCCAGCAGCTTAGGTGTGGGACTAGCGGGGTTGATCTACGAGCAGTACTTC. Protein: CASSLGVGLAGLIYEQYF. Full variable domain (rest looked up from reference TRBV7-2 and TRBJ2-7): GAGVSQSPSNKVTEKGKDVELRCDPISGHTALYWYRQSLGQGLEFLIYFQGNSAPDKSGLPSDRFSAERTGGSVSTLTIQRTQQEDSAVYLCASSLGVGLAGLIYEQYFGPGTRLTVT.

The rearrangement links TRBV7-6 to TRBJ2-3; 11 positions agree with TRBD1. V lost 1 base, J lost 4 bases, and 1 base stayed unmatched. The CDR3 has 15 amino acids. CDR1 and CDR2 (germline): SGHVS, FNYEAQ. CDR3 loop: CASSLGTGGADTQYF. The CDR3 DNA reads TGTGCCAGCAGCTTAGGGACAGGGGGCGCAGATACGCAGTATTTT.

In its sample, this clone was seen a few times. Sequence at one end of the junction differs from germline and may be a read error. The CDR3 coding sequence is TGTGCCAGCAGCCCTTCACGAGGGCAGGCCTTC. This gives the protein CASSPSRGQAF. V and J are TRBV2 and TRBJ1-2; D remains ambiguous. Germline CDR1 is SNHLY and CDR2 is FYNNEI. There are 11 residues in the CDR3.

The chain carries TRBV6-5 and TRBJ2-2; 8 bases are a match to TRBD2. Germline assignment: CDR1 MNHEY and CDR2 SVGAGI. The CDR3 contains 15 residues. V trimming: 7 bases; J trimming: 2 bases; junction bases outside the gene matches: 6. CDR3 in amino acids: CASNTGGDNTGELFF. The DNA for the CDR3 is TGTGCCAGCAATACCGGGGGGGATAACACCGGGGAGCTGTTTTTT.

The genes are TRBV29-1 and TRBJ1-1; 11 nucleotides line up with TRBD1. The junction had 7 bases not matched to a gene; V was cut back by 6 bases and J by 7 bases. The CDR3 loop spans 13 amino acids. CDR1 SQVTM and CDR2 ANQGSEA come from the germline V gene. CDR3 sequence (DNA): TGCAGCGTAACCGGACAGGGGGCTGATGAAGCTTTCTTT. This sequence encodes CSVTGQGADEAFF.

This sequence joins TRBV11-1 and TRBJ1-3; D not resolved. This CDR3 comprises 15 residues. The V gene lost 3 bases and the J gene lost 0 bases, with 9 bases spanning the gap. Germline assignment: CDR1 SGHAT and CDR2 FQDESV (reference sequence). As DNA, the CDR3 is TGTGCCAGCAGCTTTACTCGAACCTCTGGAAACACCATATATTTT. Protein: CASSFTRTSGNTIYF.

The genes are TRBV7-9 and TRBJ1-3; no definite D call. This CDR3 contains 13 residues. The ends were cut back, 1 base at V and 4 bases at J, with 5 bases in the middle. Germline assignment: CDR1 SEHNR and CDR2 FQNEAQ (reference sequence). Here the CDR3 reads CASSLESGNTIYF. CDR3 DNA sequence: TGTGCCAGCAGCTTAGAATCGGGAAACACCATATATTTT.

This clone has only one observation. The V gene is TRBV19, the J gene TRBJ1-6, with D possibly being TRBD1 (6 bases). In germline, CDR1 is LNHDA, CDR2 SQIVND (reference sequence). The CDR3 extends over 16 amino acids. Trimming cost V 7 bases and J 4 bases, with 17 bases left between them. CDR3 region: CASTPTGATYNSPLHF. DNA for the CDR3: TGTGCCAGTACCCCGACAGGAGCTACTTATAATTCACCCCTCCACTTT.

A remark on this clone: The same CDR3 also results from other DNA sequences found in this sample. This chain connects TRBV6-5 to TRBJ1-2, with 10 bases fitting TRBD1. This CDR3 spans 16 amino acids. Germline assignment: CDR1 MNHEY and CDR2 SVGAGI. The V segment lost 0 bases and the J segment 5 bases; nucleotides outside the gene matches: 6. CDR3 amino acids: CASSYSRTGGGYGYTF. The DNA for the CDR3 is TGTGCCAGCAGTTACTCCAGGACAGGGGGAGGATATGGCTACACCTTC.

This chain links TRBV10-2 with TRBJ1-5, with D perhaps TRBD1 (6 bases). V was cut by 8 bases and J by 0 bases, with 11 bases left in between. The CDR3 sequence is 14 residues long. Germline CDR1 is WSHSY and CDR2 is SAAADI. The CDR3 spells CASQQGNSNQPQHF. Here the CDR3 DNA reads TGCGCCAGCCAACAGGGTAATAGCAATCAGCCCCAGCATTTT.